The 16 T cell receptor beta chains presented below share a single source sample, sequenced in a study of sequential checkpoint blockade in melanoma. Produced via immunoSEQ multiplex PCR; TCRdb's table is partial and in-frame only. The top ten clones hold 5.5% of a sample with some 40,000 clones, 84% of them seen once. The sample's treatment: randomized to nivolumab then ipilimumab (arm A) or the reverse (arm B). The material sequenced was CD8+ T cells sorted from blood (inferred from file names), taken from a patient given nivolumab and ipilimumab in sequence. Receptors were obtained from a human donor with melanoma.

This clone was seen a single time. The chain combines TRBV2 with TRBJ1-1; TRBD1 matches 7 bases. Germline CDR1 SNHLY, CDR2 FYNNEI. This CDR3 comprises 13 residues. The junction had 3 bases not matched to a gene; V was cut back by 6 bases and J by 2 bases. CDR3 region: CASRPGGNTEAFF. The CDR3 region has the DNA TGTGCCAGCAGACCAGGGGGTAACACTGAAGCTTTCTTT.

The chain recombines TRBV28 with TRBJ1-5; 9 nucleotides agree with TRBD1. Trimming at V came to 4 bases and at J to 2 bases, leaving 3 bases not matched to a gene. This CDR3 contains 15 residues. CDR1 is MDHEN and CDR2 is SYDVKM in the germline V gene. CDR3 DNA: TGTGCCAGCAGTTCCCGGACAGGGGGCAATCAGCCCCAGCATTTT. Translation: CASSSRTGGNQPQHF.

Notes on this clone: Additional DNA sequences in this sample encode the identical CDR3. V usage is TRBV30 and J usage is TRBJ1-2; 8 bases are a match to TRBD1. In germline, CDR1 is GTSNPN, CDR2 SVGIG (reference sequence). The trim removed 3 bases at V and 6 bases at J, leaving 12 bases unmatched. The CDR3 is 15 residues long. The CDR3 here is CAWSDGQGNKDGYTF. The DNA for the CDR3 is TGTGCCTGGAGCGACGGACAGGGAAACAAGGATGGCTACACCTTC.

The chain joins TRBV6-5 to TRBJ2-7; 7 bases agree with TRBD1. CDR1 MNHEY and CDR2 SVGAGI come from the germline V gene. J lost 2 bases, V lost 0 bases, and 4 bases had no gene match. This CDR3 spans 15 amino acids. The CDR3: CASSYSRQGTYEQYF. In nucleotides, the CDR3 is TGTGCCAGCAGTTACTCGAGACAGGGCACCTACGAGCAGTACTTC.

This clone has just one count. The J gene is TRBJ2-2, the V gene TRBV27, with no clear D. The ends were cut back, 2 bases at V and 6 bases at J, with 16 bases in the middle. CDR1 and CDR2 from the germline V gene are MNHEY and SMNVEV (reference sequence). This CDR3 comprises 16 residues. CDR3 DNA sequence: TGTGCCAGCAGTTTAGGTCCCCCTCAGGTTCCCGGGGAGCTGTTTTTT. As protein: CASSLGPPQVPGELFF.

The V call is TRBV5-1, the J call TRBJ1-1; D not certain. V dropped 4 bases and J dropped 2 bases, with 15 bases sitting between them. Germline-derived CDR1 and CDR2 are SGHRS and YFSETQ. This CDR3 is built from 15 residues. CDR3 loop: CASSQRDFSNTEAFF. The CDR3 coding sequence is TGCGCCAGCAGCCAGAGGGATTTCTCCAACACTGAAGCTTTCTTT. The full variable domain, with the rest looked up from reference TRBV5-1 and TRBJ1-1, is KAGVTQTPRYLIKTRGQQVTLSCSPISGHRSVSWYQQTPGQGLQFLFEYFSETQRNKGNFPGRFSGRQFSNSRSEMNVSTLELGDSALYLCASSQRDFSNTEAFFGQGTRLTVV.

The chain is built from TRBV7-9 and TRBJ2-7; D is undetermined. The CDR3 sequence is 12 residues long. The V and J ends lost 4 bases and 3 bases respectively, with 7 bases between them. In germline, CDR1 is SEHNR, CDR2 FQNEAQ (reference sequence). The CDR3 nucleotides read TGTGCCAGCAGCTCACATAACTACGAGCAGTACTTC. It encodes CASSSHNYEQYF.

Details on this clone: Other DNA sequences within the sample encode an identical CDR3. The CDR3 region has the DNA TGTGCCAGCAGCCCGGGGGAGGGGATACAAGAGACCCAGTACTTC. Translating it yields CASSPGEGIQETQYF. The chain links TRBV6-6 to TRBJ2-5; 7 bases align to TRBD2. The CDR3 has 15 amino acids. From germline, CDR1 is MNHNY and CDR2 SVGAGI (reference sequence). J lost 2 bases, V lost 6 bases, and 9 bases had no gene match.

The CDR3, as DNA: TGTGCCAGCAGTTACTTACAGCTGAACACTGAAGCTTTCTTT. Translation: CASSYLQLNTEAFF. The V gene is TRBV6-5, the J gene TRBJ1-1, with D unresolved. Germline CDR1 MNHEY, CDR2 SVGAGI. The V and J ends lost 1 base and 0 bases respectively, with 6 bases between them. The CDR3 spans 14 residues.

The chain uses TRBV2 and TRBJ2-3, with D possibly matching TRBD1 (5 bases). The germline V and J ends were trimmed by 4 bases and 2 bases, with 13 bases remaining between them. The germline V gene encodes CDR1 SNHLY and CDR2 FYNNEI. The CDR3 sequence is 15 residues long. CDR3 residues: CASSAWTKVTDTQYF. The CDR3 region has the DNA TGTGCCAGCAGTGCCTGGACAAAAGTCACAGATACGCAGTATTTT. Complete variable domain (other parts from reference TRBV2 and TRBJ2-3): EPEVTQTPSHQVTQMGQEVILRCVPISNHLYFYWYRQILGQKVEFLVSFYNNEISEKSEIFDDQFSVERPDGSNFTLKIRSTKLEDSAMYFCASSAWTKVTDTQYFGPGTRLTVL.

The CDR3 bases are TGCAGCGTTTGGGGGGGAGCGGGAGGCGAGCAGTTCTTC. This encodes CSVWGGAGGEQFF. V gene TRBV29-1 combines with J gene TRBJ2-1; TRBD2 matches at 9 bases. The junction had 9 bases not matched to a gene; V was cut back by 5 bases and J by 10 bases. This CDR3 has 13 amino acids. The germline V gene encodes CDR1 SQVTM and CDR2 ANQGSEA.

This clone was observed a few times. The DNA of the CDR3 is TGTGCCAGCAGTCTTGGACAGACCTACGAGCAGTACTTC. Its translation: CASSLGQTYEQYF. This chain connects TRBV27 to TRBJ2-7, with D maybe TRBD1 (6 bases). The CDR3 length is 13 residues. The V gene's germline CDR1 is MNHEY and CDR2 SMNVEV (reference sequence). V was pared by 5 bases and J by 2 bases, with 10 bases between.

V and J are TRBV9 and TRBJ2-3; D ambiguous. This CDR3 is 16 amino acids long. Germline V gene data show CDR1 as SGDLS and CDR2 as YYNGEE. Trimming cost V 0 bases and J 5 bases, with 16 bases left between them. CDR3 in DNA: TGTGCCAGCAGCGTAGGCACGGTGCCCAACAGAGATACGCAGTATTTT. It encodes CASSVGTVPNRDTQYF.

The V call is TRBV28, the J call TRBJ2-7; the match to TRBD1 covers 9 bases. Per the germline V gene, CDR1 is MDHEN and CDR2 is SYDVKM. This CDR3 has 14 amino acids. J gave up 3 bases and V 6 bases, and 6 bases lay outside the gene matches. CDR3 region: CASREPGQGYEQYF. The CDR3 region has the DNA TGTGCCAGCAGGGAGCCGGGACAGGGCTACGAGCAGTACTTC.

The chain is built from TRBV2 and TRBJ2-3; unclear D gene. V dropped 3 bases and J dropped 2 bases, with 6 bases sitting between them. The CDR3 has 13 residues. CDR1 is SNHLY, CDR2 FYNNEI, per germline. The CDR3 coding sequence is TGTGCCAGCAGTGAGCACTACACAGATACGCAGTATTTT. Translating it yields CASSEHYTDTQYF.

The rearrangement uses TRBV5-6 and TRBJ1-2, with D hard to call. Germline CDR1 is SGHDT and CDR2 is YYEEEE. The CDR3 spans 14 residues. V was cut by 6 bases and J by 7 bases, with 19 bases left in between. The CDR3 DNA follows: TGTGCCAGCACCTCAAATTCGGGGTTTGGTGGCTACACCTTC. Translation: CASTSNSGFGGYTF.